Reported below is one T cell receptor (beta chain). Its antigen is not known. The sample is drawn from a study of blood T cells in healthy people across ages. Background on the study: Template switching captured about one barcoded beta molecule per two T cells.

The CDR3 covers 14 residues. The germline gives CDR1 SGHRS, CDR2 YFSETQ. V lost 2 bases to trimming and J lost 4 bases, with 10 bases between them. Study results and limitations: Diversity of TCR beta correlated strongly with naive T cell percentage.

The use of a sample-barcoded 5' primer and a J-beta primer mix characterized a second PCR of about 7 to 12 cycles. Using its own MiXCR run on the 5' RACE reads, TCRdb lists one record per CDR3 protein. The sample has 1,800,000 or so distinct CDR3 sequences; around 40% are singletons. The sample comprised blood. This clonotype was obtained from a human donor in good health. The chain joins TRBV5-1 to TRBJ2-4, with a weak D call TRBD1 (6 bases). For the CDR3, the DNA is TGCGCCAGCAGCTTCGGACAGACAAAAAACATTCAGTACTTC. Protein: CASSFGQTKNIQYF. The full variable domain, in which reference TRBV5-1 and TRBJ2-4 provide the parts outside the CDR3, is KAGVTQTPRYLIKTRGQQVTLSCSPISGHRSVSWYQQTPGQGLQFLFEYFSETQRNKGNFPGRFSGRQFSNSRSEMNVSTLELGDSALYLCASSFGQTKNIQYFGAGTRLSVL.